This is a list of T cell receptor beta chains from one sample in a study of STAT5B mutations in CD4+ large granular lymphocyte leukemia. Only in-frame clones appear in the TCRdb table, and some are missing; sequencing was by immunoSEQ multiplex PCR. The sample contains 20,000 to 25,000 clones, roughly three quarters of which appear only once. The sample was CD4+ T cells from blood buffy coats. The receptor set was obtained from a human donor in good health. CDR3s include the opening cysteine and the closing phenylalanine or tryptophan. A D gene is named only where the DNA matches it firmly. A clone size is listed for some rows: how often the clone was seen (once, few, many), or a class if it is expanded.

j_call | v_call | d_call | clone_size | cdr3_aa | cdr3_nt
TRBJ1-5 | TRBV19 | . | . | CASSINGHQPQHF | TGTGCCAGTAGTATCAATGGACATCAGCCCCAGCATTTT
TRBJ2-2 | TRBV14 | TRBD2 | . | CASSRLAGTGELFF | TGTGCCAGCAGCCGACTAGCGGGCACCGGGGAGCTGTTTTTT
TRBJ2-3 | TRBV28 | . | . | CASSSWTLLVTDTQYF | TGTGCCAGCAGTTCGTGGACCTTATTAGTCACAGATACGCAGTATTTT
TRBJ1-2 | TRBV28 | . | . | CASSSTGYYGYTF | TGTGCCAGCAGCTCCACAGGGTACTATGGCTACACCTTC
TRBJ1-6 | TRBV5-1 | TRBD1 | . | CASTFTGQGGSNSPLHF | TGCGCCAGCACCTTTACCGGACAGGGAGGGAGTAATTCACCCCTCCACTTT
TRBJ2-3 | TRBV9 | . | . | CASSVEWSDTQYF | TGTGCCAGCAGCGTAGAGTGGTCGGATACGCAGTATTTT
TRBJ1-1 | TRBV5-6 | . | . | CASSHLIKGNTEAFF | TGTGCCAGCAGCCACCTCATAAAGGGGAACACTGAAGCTTTCTTT
TRBJ2-7 | TRBV6-5 | . | . | CASSTTTQGMYEQYF | TGTGCCAGCAGTACGACGACCCAGGGAATGTACGAGCAGTACTTC
TRBJ1-2 | TRBV28 | . | . | CASSSTGTLGTF | TGTGCCAGCAGTTCGACCGGGACGCTTGGCACCTTC
TRBJ1-6 | TRBV4-3 | TRBD1 | . | CASSPGQGSNSPLHF | TGCGCCAGCAGCCCGGGACAGGGGTCAAATTCACCCCTCCACTTT
TRBJ1-4 | TRBV19 | . | . | CASSTQRAGFNEKLFF | TGTGCCAGTAGTACTCAAAGGGCAGGGTTTAATGAAAAACTGTTTTTT
TRBJ1-2 | TRBV6-5 | . | . | CASSFPGTLYGYTF | TGTGCCAGCAGTTTCCCCGGGACACTATATGGCTACACCTTC
TRBJ1-1 | TRBV7-2 | . | . | CASSLAEGTEAFF | TGTGCCAGCAGCTTAGCGGAAGGAACTGAAGCTTTCTTT
TRBJ2-7 | TRBV28 | TRBD1 | . | CASYTGGLGSYEQYF | TGTGCCAGTTATACAGGGGGCCTTGGCTCTTACGAGCAGTACTTC
TRBJ2-3 | TRBV4-2 | TRBD2 | . | CASSQGFVGGSASSDTQYF | TGTGCCAGCAGCCAAGGGTTCGTGGGCGGGAGCGCGAGCTCTGATACGCAGTATTTT
TRBJ2-7 | TRBV6-1 | . | . | CASSDGIPYEQYF | TGTGCCAGCAGTGACGGGATTCCCTACGAGCAGTACTTC
TRBJ2-2 | TRBV7-2 | . | . | CASSFLDGGGELFF | TGTGCCAGCAGCTTTTTGGACGGCGGCGGGGAGCTGTTTTTT
TRBJ2-5 | TRBV5-1 | TRBD2 | . | CASSLGGLAGSSQETQYF | TGCGCCAGCAGCTTGGGGGGACTAGCGGGTTCTTCCCAAGAGACCCAGTACTTC
TRBJ2-5 | TRBV2 | . | . | CASNSGTQQETQYF | TGTGCCAGCAACTCCGGGACCCAACAAGAGACCCAGTACTTC
TRBJ1-6 | TRBV5-6 | . | few | CASSFGPAASSPLHF | TGTGCCAGCAGCTTTGGTCCGGCGGCGAGCTCACCCCTCCACTTT
TRBJ2-2 | TRBV4-3 | TRBD1 | medium-sized | CASSRDRGTGELFF | TGCGCCAGCAGCCGCGACAGGGGCACCGGGGAGCTGTTTTTT
TRBJ1-3 | TRBV9 | . | . | CASSSLSGFAGNTIYF | TGTGCCAGCAGCTCCCTAAGCGGCTTCGCGGGAAACACCATATATTTT
TRBJ2-1 | TRBV7-3 | TRBD2 | . | CASSEHSGRRNEQFF | TGTGCCAGCAGCGAACATAGCGGGAGAAGGAATGAGCAGTTCTTC
TRBJ2-5 | TRBV19 | . | once | CASSIGDRGTGETQYF | TGTGCCAGTAGTATAGGGGATCGGGGCACGGGAGAGACCCAGTACTTC
TRBJ2-3 | TRBV4-2 | TRBD2 | few | CASSQATSGDDTQYF | TGTGCCAGCAGCCAGGCGACTAGCGGGGACGATACGCAGTATTTT
TRBJ2-5 | TRBV7-8 | TRBD1 | few | CASSPGQGKTQYF | TGTGCCAGCAGCCCGGGACAGGGCAAGACCCAGTACTTC
TRBJ1-1 | TRBV5-1 | . | once | CASSPNIGWEAFF | TGCGCCAGCAGCCCGAATATAGGTTGGGAGGCTTTCTTT
TRBJ1-2 | TRBV7-9 | . | . | CATAPGTGDYGYTF | TGTGCCACCGCACCCGGGACCGGCGACTATGGCTACACCTTC
TRBJ2-7 | TRBV28 | TRBD1 | . | CASSPPGQGAIEQYF | TGTGCCAGCAGCCCACCGGGACAGGGGGCCATCGAGCAGTACTTC
TRBJ2-6 | TRBV27 | . | few | CASSDSPDSGANVLTF | TGTGCCAGCAGTGATTCTCCCGACTCTGGGGCCAACGTCCTGACTTTC
TRBJ1-1 | TRBV7-2 | . | . | CASSLSGLNTEAFF | TGTGCCAGCAGCTTATCTGGGCTGAACACTGAAGCTTTCTTT
TRBJ1-4 | TRBV4-1 | TRBD1 | . | CASSQRPGQGSEKLFF | TGCGCCAGCAGCCAACGCCCGGGACAGGGATCTGAAAAACTGTTTTTT
TRBJ1-5 | TRBV28 | . | . | CRGGAGLNQPQHF | TGCCGAGGAGGGGCCGGACTTAATCAGCCCCAGCATTTT
TRBJ1-5 | TRBV19 | . | . | CASSISQVGQPQHF | TGTGCCAGTAGTATAAGCCAGGTAGGTCAGCCCCAGCATTTT
TRBJ2-2 | TRBV10-2 | TRBD1 | . | CASSLQGAYTGELFF | TGCGCCAGCAGTTTGCAGGGGGCATACACCGGGGAGCTGTTTTTT
TRBJ1-1 | TRBV6-5 | . | . | CASSRRVETEAFF | TGTGCCAGCAGTCGCAGGGTGGAGACTGAAGCTTTCTTT
TRBJ1-1 | TRBV28 | . | . | CASRVNTEAFF | TGTGCCAGCAGGGTGAACACTGAAGCTTTCTTT
TRBJ1-5 | TRBV21-1 | . | . | CASSKGGPQHF | TGTGCCAGCAGCAAAGGGGGGCCCCAGCATTTT
TRBJ2-7 | TRBV4-3 | TRBD1 | . | CASSAGGQGYEQYF | TGCGCTAGCAGCGCCGGAGGACAGGGCTACGAGCAGTACTTC
TRBJ2-2 | TRBV5-5 | . | . | CASSPNVGRGPGELFF | TGTGCCAGCAGCCCCAACGTAGGGCGAGGGCCCGGGGAGCTGTTTTTT
TRBJ2-7 | TRBV18 | TRBD2 | . | CASSPNPLAGGLDEQYF | TGTGCCAGCTCACCAAACCCGCTAGCGGGGGGGCTCGACGAGCAGTACTTC
TRBJ2-2 | TRBV4-3 | . | few | CASSLVSIGTGELFF | TGCGCCAGCAGCCTCGTGAGCATAGGCACCGGGGAGCTGTTTTTT
TRBJ1-5 | TRBV19 | . | . | CASSIDHGEKPQHF | TGTGCCAGTAGTATAGATCATGGCGAGAAGCCCCAGCATTTT
TRBJ2-5 | TRBV20-1 | . | . | CSARPEETQYF | TGCAGTGCCCGCCCGGAGGAGACCCAGTACTTC
TRBJ2-3 | TRBV9 | . | once | CASSWTASTDTQYF | TGTGCCAGCAGCTGGACGGCTAGCACAGATACGCAGTATTTT
TRBJ1-1 | TRBV15 | . | . | CATSRDRGGSTEAFF | TGTGCCACCAGCAGAGATCGGGGGGGGAGCACTGAAGCTTTCTTT
TRBJ2-7 | TRBV6-5 | . | once | CASLQGVGGRQYF | TGTGCCAGCTTACAGGGGGTCGGGGGGCGGCAGTACTTC
TRBJ1-5 | TRBV19 | TRBD1 | once | CASSIVQGMYSNQPQHF | TGTGCCAGTAGTATAGTACAGGGGATGTATAGCAATCAGCCCCAGCATTTT
TRBJ2-1 | TRBV11-2 | . | once | CASSLDRVNEQFF | TGTGCCAGCAGCTTAGATAGGGTGAATGAGCAGTTCTTC